The sequence of this T cell receptor beta chain was determined in a study of OX40 agonist ivuxolimab in advanced cancers. Study results and limitations: CD8+ T cells averaged more expanded clones than CD4+.

CDR3 length: 16 residues. The V end lost 0 bases, the J end lost 2 bases, and 14 bases lay between the germline ends. Germline values: CDR1 MGHRA, CDR2 YSYEKL. Assay: immunoSEQ multiplex PCR; the TCRdb copy retains only in-frame clones and omits some. This sample has around 86,000 clones; approximately 94% occur once, and the top ten carry roughly 13%. Note on this clone: Antigen unknown.

The clonotype comes from an adult with an advanced solid tumor such as melanoma, head and neck, liver or kidney cancer. The sample in question was CD4+ or CD8+ T cells sorted from blood, obtained in a trial of the OX40 agonist ivuxolimab. J is TRBJ2-7 and V is TRBV4-1, with D possibly matching TRBD1 (6 bases). DNA for the CDR3: TGCGCCAGCAGCCAAGAAACAGGGTGGAGACCCTACGAGCAGTACTTC. It is translated as CASSQETGWRPYEQYF.